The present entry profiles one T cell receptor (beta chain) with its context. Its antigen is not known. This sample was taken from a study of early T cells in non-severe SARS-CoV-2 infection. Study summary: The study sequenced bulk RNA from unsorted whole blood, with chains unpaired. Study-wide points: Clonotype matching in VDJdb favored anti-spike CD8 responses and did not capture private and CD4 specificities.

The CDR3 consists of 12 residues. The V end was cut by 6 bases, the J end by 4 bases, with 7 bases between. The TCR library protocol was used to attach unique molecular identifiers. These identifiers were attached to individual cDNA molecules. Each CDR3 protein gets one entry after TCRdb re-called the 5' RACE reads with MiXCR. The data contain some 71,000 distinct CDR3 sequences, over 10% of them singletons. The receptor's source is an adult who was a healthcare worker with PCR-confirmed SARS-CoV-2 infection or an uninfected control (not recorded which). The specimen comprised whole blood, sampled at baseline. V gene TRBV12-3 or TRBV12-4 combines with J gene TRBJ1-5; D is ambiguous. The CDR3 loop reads CASSRENQPQHF. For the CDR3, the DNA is TGTGCCAGCAGCCGAGAAAATCAGCCCCAGCATTTT.